This T cell receptor beta chain is drawn from a study of early T cells in non-severe SARS-CoV-2 infection. TCRdb passed the 5' RACE reads through MiXCR, listing each CDR3 protein once. The sample has over 55,000 distinct CDR3 sequences; roughly an eighth are singletons. The CDR3 extends over 15 amino acids. The V gene's germline CDR1 is MDHEN and CDR2 SYDVKM. V dropped 7 bases and J dropped 2; count of bases not matched to a gene: 7. The chain couples TRBV28 to TRBJ1-4; TRBD1 matches 7 bases. This sample comprised whole blood, obtained at baseline. The receptor was derived from an adult who was a healthcare worker with PCR-confirmed SARS-CoV-2 infection or an uninfected control (not recorded which). The CDR3 DNA sequence: TGTGCCAGCACCTCGTCGGACAGGACTAATGAAAAACTGTTTTTT. This translates into CASTSSDRTNEKLFF. Full variable domain (remainder filled in from reference TRBV28 and TRBJ1-4): DVKVTQSSRYLVKRTGEKVFLECVQDMDHENMFWYRQDPGLGLRLIYFSYDVKMKEKGDIPEGYSVSREKKERFSLILESASTNQTSMYLCASTSSDRTNEKLFFGSGTQLSVL.